The 10 T cell receptor beta chains presented below share a single source sample, sequenced in a study of radiotherapy plus CTLA-4 blockade in lung cancer. The data were produced by immunoSEQ multiplex PCR, yet TCRdb's version contains in-frame clones alone and is incomplete. The sample lists 43,000 or so clones, approximately 70% seen once, with 3.5% in the top ten. Sequenced here: peripheral blood, sampled from a patient treated with radiotherapy plus ipilimumab. These receptors came from a human donor with non-small cell lung cancer who had a complete response to radiotherapy plus ipilimumab.

The gene calls are TRBV6-1 and TRBJ1-1; TRBD1 matches 7 bases. Unmatched junction bases numbered 10, after V lost 4 bases and J lost 2 bases. The CDR3 extends over 16 amino acids. Per the germline V gene, CDR1 is MNHNS and CDR2 is SASEGT. The CDR3 spells CASSVLTGIGNTEAFF. The DNA for the CDR3 is TGTGCCAGCAGTGTTCTGACAGGGATTGGCAACACTGAAGCTTTCTTT.

This clone was observed a few times. This chain joins TRBV6-6 and TRBJ1-1; D may be TRBD1 (5 bases). V dropped 4 bases and J dropped 6 bases, with 9 bases sitting between them. Per the germline V gene, CDR1 is MNHNY and CDR2 is SVGAGI (reference sequence). The CDR3 runs to 12 residues. CDR3 loop: CASSSRVPEAFF. The DNA for the CDR3 is TGTGCCAGCAGTTCCAGGGTCCCTGAAGCTTTCTTT.

The chain combines TRBV7-3 with TRBJ2-7; 11 bases are shared with TRBD1. The CDR3 runs 16 residues. V trimming: 5 bases; J trimming: 0 bases; junction bases outside the gene matches: 6. Germline V gene sequence: CDR1 SGHTA, CDR2 FQGTGA. CDR3 sequence: CASSITGTGGSYEQYF. CDR3 coding DNA: TGTGCCAGCAGCATTACCGGGACAGGGGGCTCCTACGAGCAGTACTTC.

Only a few counts were recorded for this clone. The DNA of the CDR3 is TGTGCCATCAGTGAGATTCGTAGTTTCTACACCTTC. This translates into CAISEIRSFYTF. The V and J genes are TRBV10-3 and TRBJ1-2; D remains unclear. The CDR3 sequence is 12 residues long. V was pared by 2 bases and J by 10 bases, with 11 bases between. Germline lookup yields CDR1 ENHRY and CDR2 SYGVKD.

The chain joins TRBV4-1 to TRBJ2-4; D may be TRBD1 (6 bases). The V gene lost 0 bases and the J gene lost 0 bases, with 9 bases spanning the gap. The germline gives CDR1 MGHRA, CDR2 YSYEKL. This CDR3 contains 16 residues. As DNA, the CDR3 is TGCGCCAGCAGCCAAGATCAGGGGACAGCCAAAAACATTCAGTACTTC. It translates to CASSQDQGTAKNIQYF.

This clone is medium-sized. This rearrangement joins TRBV18 to TRBJ2-7, with 8 bases identical to TRBD1. The CDR3 is made up of 14 amino acids. Germline V CDR1 and CDR2: KGHSH, LQKENI. The V segment lost 2 bases and the J segment 4 bases; nucleotides outside the gene matches: 4. CDR3 loop: CASSPGQGEYEQYF. In DNA form, the CDR3 reads TGTGCCAGCTCACCAGGACAGGGAGAATACGAGCAGTACTTC.

This clone was seen a few times. DNA of the CDR3: TGTGCCAGCGACCCGGGGGGGCCGAGCACCGGGGAGCTGTTTTTT. Encoded protein: CASDPGGPSTGELFF. The chain carries TRBV10-3 and TRBJ2-2; 8 bases are shared with TRBD2. CDR1 and CDR2 (germline): ENHRY, SYGVKD. V shed 10 bases and J 4 bases; nucleotides not matched to a gene: 11. There are 15 residues in the CDR3.

This sequence joins TRBV10-2 and TRBJ2-7; no definite D call. CDR1 and CDR2 (germline): WSHSY, SAAADI. The CDR3 covers 11 residues. V dropped 4 bases and J dropped 3 bases, with 4 bases sitting between them. Here the CDR3 reads CASSGGYEQYF. As DNA, the CDR3 is TGCGCCAGCAGTGGAGGCTACGAGCAGTACTTC.

This clone was seen a handful of times. CDR3 protein: CASSEPTGSNTGELFF. The CDR3 region has the DNA TGTGCCAGCAGTGAACCCACAGGCTCGAACACCGGGGAGCTGTTTTTT. V gene TRBV6-1 combines with J gene TRBJ2-2; tentative D call: TRBD1 (5 bases). The CDR3 spans 16 residues. Trimming cost V 2 bases and J 0 bases, with 10 bases left between them. Germline V gene sequence: CDR1 MNHNS, CDR2 SASEGT.

The chain uses TRBV7-9 and TRBJ2-3, with TRBD2 matching 7 bases. Germline CDR1 and CDR2: SEHNR and FQNEAQ (reference sequence). The CDR3 totals 15 residues. The V gene end was trimmed by 5 bases and the J gene end by 1 base; junction bases not matched to a gene: 6. CDR3 sequence reads: CASSLLRGGTDTQYF. The CDR3, as DNA: TGTGCCAGCAGCCTGCTACGGGGGGGCACAGATACGCAGTATTTT.